A single sample is the source of the 27 T cell receptor beta chains below, sequenced in a study of blood T cell repertoires in COVID-19. Some clones are missing from TCRdb's copy, which holds only in-frame ones; the method was immunoSEQ multiplex PCR. The table records about 59,000 clones, roughly 85% of them present only once. The source material was peripheral blood. These TCRs come from a human donor in a cohort sampled during active COVID-19.

The chain is built from TRBV9 and TRBJ1-3; 9 bases match TRBD1. The germline V gene encodes CDR1 SGDLS and CDR2 YYNGEE. CDR3 length: 15 amino acids. With 4 bases clipped from V and 4 bases from J, the junction kept 6 bases outside the gene matches. The CDR3 loop reads CASSPQGAAGNTIYF. In nucleotides, the CDR3 is TGTGCCAGCAGCCCACAGGGGGCGGCAGGAAACACCATATATTTT. Complete variable domain (other parts from reference TRBV9 and TRBJ1-3): DSGVTQTPKHLITATGQRVTLRCSPRSGDLSVYWYQQSLDQGLQFLIQYYNGEERAKGNILERFSAQQFPDLHSELNLSSLELGDSALYFCASSPQGAAGNTIYFGEGSWLTVV.

V and J are TRBV19 and TRBJ1-3; D remains unclear. Germline assignment: CDR1 LNHDA and CDR2 SQIVND (reference sequence). The CDR3 length is 16 residues. The V end was cut by 2 bases, the J end by 2 bases, with 13 bases between. CDR3 in amino acids: CASSISRVDTGNTIYF. CDR3 coding DNA: TGTGCCAGTAGTATATCCCGGGTAGATACTGGAAACACCATATATTTT. Full variable domain (outside the CDR3, taken from reference TRBV19 and TRBJ1-3): DGGITQSPKYLFRKEGQNVTLSCEQNLNHDAMYWYRQDPGQGLRLIYYSQIVNDFQKGDIAEGYSVSREKKESFPLTVTSAQKNPTAFYLCASSISRVDTGNTIYFGEGSWLTVV.

The rearrangement joins TRBV27 to TRBJ1-1, with TRBD1 as a possible D gene (6 bases). CDR1 is MNHEY and CDR2 is SMNVEV in the germline V gene (reference sequence). Deletions cut 5 bases from V and 4 bases from J, with 20 bases between. CDR3 length: 16 residues. The CDR3 spells CASSREGGWHFTEAFF. The CDR3 DNA follows: TGTGCCAGCAGTCGAGAGGGGGGGTGGCATTTCACTGAAGCTTTCTTT.

Here the CDR3 DNA reads TGTGCCAGCAGCCAACGGGACAGTGGCTACACCTTC. Translated, it gives CASSQRDSGYTF. This chain joins TRBV11-3 and TRBJ1-2; 7 bases map to TRBD1. The germline gives CDR1 SGHNT, CDR2 YENEEA. The CDR3 has 12 residues. V lost 5 bases to trimming and J lost 7 bases; unmatched junction nucleotides: 4.

The count of this clone is one. The chain uses TRBV6-6 and TRBJ1-5; unclear D gene. Trimming took off 0 bases at V and 2 bases at J, with 11 bases between the two ends. The germline gives CDR1 MNHNY, CDR2 SVGAGI (reference sequence). This CDR3 is 16 amino acids long. The CDR3 here is CASSYSFRTGNQPQHF. CDR3 bases: TGTGCCAGCAGTTACTCGTTTCGAACAGGCAATCAGCCCCAGCATTTT.

The CDR3 spells CASSFRDRGVRAFF. The CDR3 DNA is TGTGCCAGCAGTTTCCGGGACAGGGGGGTTCGGGCTTTCTTT. The chain uses TRBV6-2 or TRBV6-3 and TRBJ1-1; TRBD1 aligns across 11 bases. Unmatched junction bases numbered 9, after V lost 4 bases and J lost 11 bases. The germline V gene encodes CDR1 MNHEY and CDR2 SVGEGT. The CDR3 is 14 residues long.

A single count supports this clone. This chain links TRBV18 with TRBJ2-2; D perhaps matches TRBD1 (5 bases). The ends were cut back, 3 bases at V and 5 bases at J, with 10 bases in the middle. In germline, CDR1 is KGHSH, CDR2 LQKENI. This CDR3 is built from 14 residues. DNA for the CDR3: TGTGCCAGCTCACCCAGGGAAGAGACCGGGGAGCTGTTTTTT. Its protein product is CASSPREETGELFF.

V is TRBV7-9 and J is TRBJ2-1; D is uncertain. CDR3 length equals 15 residues. V dropped 5 bases and J dropped 4 bases, with 15 bases sitting between them. The germline V gene has CDR1 SEHNR and CDR2 FQNEAQ (reference sequence). The CDR3: CASSPAGSPYNEQFF. In nucleotides, the CDR3 is TGTGCCAGCAGCCCGGCCGGGTCGCCTTACAATGAGCAGTTCTTC.

This sequence joins TRBV5-6 and TRBJ2-3; TRBD2 aligns across 9 bases. CDR3 size: 17 residues. Looked up from germline, CDR1 is SGHDT and CDR2 is YYEEEE. Trimming took 0 bases from V and 5 from J; bases not matched to a gene: 10. CDR3 in amino acids: CASSLAAGGPWGDTQYF. CDR3 bases: TGTGCCAGCAGCTTGGCGGCGGGGGGGCCTTGGGGAGATACGCAGTATTTT.

This clone was detected once. The CDR3 here is CASSLADRANTGELFF. DNA of the CDR3: TGTGCCAGCAGCTTAGCTGACAGGGCGAACACCGGGGAGCTGTTTTTT. The rearrangement uses TRBV7-2 and TRBJ2-2, with TRBD1 identical over 7 bases. Per the germline V gene, CDR1 is SGHTA and CDR2 is FQGNSA. The CDR3 runs to 16 residues. The V segment lost 0 bases and the J segment 0 bases; nucleotides outside the gene matches: 1.

This chain uses TRBV12-3 or TRBV12-4 with TRBJ1-2, with D perhaps matching TRBD1 (5 bases). The V end was cut by 3 bases, the J end by 2 bases, with 7 bases between. The CDR3 length is 13 residues. The CDR3 region is CASSFNRNYGYTF. DNA of the CDR3: TGTGCCAGCAGTTTTAACAGGAACTATGGCTACACCTTC.

The V and J genes are TRBV7-9 and TRBJ2-1; 9 bases are shared with TRBD2. Trimming cost V 5 bases and J 4 bases; bases outside gene matches: 6. Germline V gene sequence: CDR1 SEHNR, CDR2 FQNEAQ (reference sequence). This CDR3 is 15 amino acids long. The CDR3 here is CASSETSGRYNEQFF. The CDR3 bases are TGTGCCAGCAGCGAAACTAGCGGGCGATACAATGAGCAGTTCTTC.

The V gene is TRBV7-9, the J gene TRBJ2-7; a possible D gene is TRBD2 (6 bases). The CDR3 contains 13 residues. CDR1 and CDR2 (germline): SEHNR, FQNEAQ (reference sequence). The V gene lost 5 bases and the J gene lost 3 bases, with 11 bases spanning the gap. The CDR3 loop is CASSNVGGYEQYF. The CDR3 region has the DNA TGTGCCAGCAGCAACGTGGGGGGCTACGAGCAGTACTTC. Using reference TRBV7-9 and TRBJ2-7 for the parts outside the CDR3, the full variable domain is DTGVSQNPRHKITKRGQNVTFRCDPISEHNRLYWYRQTLGQGPEFLTYFQNEAQLEKSRLLSDRFSAERPKGSFSTLEIQRTEQGDSAMYLCASSNVGGYEQYFGPGTRLTVT.

The V gene is TRBV6-2 or TRBV6-3, the J gene TRBJ1-1; D perhaps matches TRBD1 (5 bases). The CDR3 runs to 16 residues. Germline V gives CDR1 MNHEY, CDR2 SVGEGT. V gave up 2 bases and J gave up 2 bases, with 15 bases separating them. In DNA form, the CDR3 reads TGTGCCAGCAGTTACGCCCGGGCTCAGGGAAACACTGAAGCTTTCTTT. It encodes CASSYARAQGNTEAFF.

The V and J genes are TRBV4-1 and TRBJ2-5, with 14 bases aligning to TRBD2. Trimming took 2 bases from V and 5 from J; bases not matched to a gene: 4. The CDR3 is made up of 16 amino acids. Germline V gives CDR1 MGHRA, CDR2 YSYEKL. Here the CDR3 reads CASSQRLAGGPETQYF. CDR3 coding DNA: TGCGCCAGCAGCCAACGACTAGCGGGGGGGCCCGAGACCCAGTACTTC.

This chain connects TRBV6-2 or TRBV6-3 to TRBJ2-3, with a weak D call TRBD2 (5 bases). The CDR3 is made up of 17 amino acids. The V gene's germline CDR1 is MNHEY and CDR2 SVGEGT. Between the trimmed V and J ends, which lost 0 bases and 1 base, there was a span of 14 bases. The CDR3 protein is CASSYSVWGAGTDTQYF. The DNA for the CDR3 is TGTGCCAGCAGTTACTCGGTTTGGGGAGCGGGCACAGATACGCAGTATTTT.

The chain links TRBV9 to TRBJ2-7; 9 nucleotides match TRBD1. Germline CDR1 SGDLS, CDR2 YYNGEE. V trimming: 2 bases; J trimming: 4 bases; junction bases outside the gene matches: 4. This CDR3 has 14 amino acids. The DNA of the CDR3 is TGTGCCAGCAGCGTCGGGACAGGGACGTACGAGCAGTACTTC. Its protein is CASSVGTGTYEQYF. The variable domain in full, completed from reference TRBV9 and TRBJ2-7, reads DSGVTQTPKHLITATGQRVTLRCSPRSGDLSVYWYQQSLDQGLQFLIQYYNGEERAKGNILERFSAQQFPDLHSELNLSSLELGDSALYFCASSVGTGTYEQYFGPGTRLTVT.

V gene TRBV3-1 (or the pseudogene TRBV3-2) combines with J gene TRBJ1-5; the match to TRBD1 covers 7 bases. The CDR3 is 18 residues long. CDR1 LGHDT and CDR2 YNNKEL come from the germline V gene (reference sequence). V was pared by 2 bases and J by 7 bases, with 17 bases of the junction left unmatched. The CDR3 loop is CASSQRGPPTGAGQPQHF. The CDR3 DNA sequence: TGTGCCAGCAGCCAACGAGGGCCCCCCACAGGGGCCGGCCAGCCCCAGCATTTT.

The V call is TRBV7-2, the J call TRBJ2-2; a weak D match, TRBD1 (6 bases). The CDR3 is 14 residues long. Per the germline V gene, CDR1 is SGHTA and CDR2 is FQGNSA. The germline V and J ends were trimmed by 5 bases and 2 bases, with 9 bases remaining between them. For the CDR3, the DNA is TGTGCCAGCAGCCCACAGGGTAACACCGGGGAGCTGTTTTTT. Amino acids: CASSPQGNTGELFF.

V is TRBV7-2 and J is TRBJ1-1; TRBD1 aligns across 7 bases. Germline V gives CDR1 SGHTA, CDR2 FQGNSA. This CDR3 region has 15 residues. Trimming removed 0 bases from V and 1 base from J; junction bases left unmatched: 2. The CDR3 nucleotides are TGTGCCAGCAGCTTAGCCGGGACAGCGAACACTGAAGCTTTCTTT. Translating it yields CASSLAGTANTEAFF.

The genes are TRBV12-2 and TRBJ2-1; the table's D call, TRBD2, has no DNA check behind it. TRBV12-2 is flagged as a pseudogene. The CDR3 loop spans 15 amino acids. The CDR3 sequence is CASRLLAGGINEQFF. DNA of the CDR3: TGTGCAAGTCGCTTACTAGCGGGGGGGATCAATGAGCAGTTCTTC.

The rearrangement joins TRBV3-1 (or the pseudogene TRBV3-2) to TRBJ2-3; 16 bases line up with TRBD2. The CDR3 length is 18 residues. Germline V lookup: CDR1 LGHDT, CDR2 YNNKEL (reference sequence). The J segment lost 10 bases and the V segment lost 8 bases, leaving 18 bases of the junction unmatched. CDR3 DNA sequence: TGTGCCAGCCGCTGGGCGGGACTAGCGGGGGGGCGGGATGAATCGCAGTATTTT. Residues: CASRWAGLAGGRDESQYF.

J is TRBJ2-1 and V is TRBV23-1; 9 bases agree with TRBD1. TRBV23-1 is an ORF, and what it does is uncertain. This CDR3 has 14 amino acids. With V trimmed by 6 bases and J by 6 bases, 6 bases remained unmatched. The CDR3 sequence: CASSAGTGSNEQFF. The DNA of the CDR3 is TGCGCCAGCAGCGCCGGGACAGGGTCCAATGAGCAGTTCTTC.

The rearrangement uses TRBV12-3 or TRBV12-4 and TRBJ1-3; D gene uncertain. The V and J ends lost 8 bases and 11 bases respectively, with 16 bases between them. This CDR3 contains 12 residues. The CDR3: CASAGFPNSIYF. The CDR3 nucleotides read TGTGCCAGCGCGGGTTTTCCGAATTCCATATATTTT.

The chain links TRBV5-4 to TRBJ2-5; D is possibly TRBD2 (7 bases). Germline CDR1 SGHNT, CDR2 YYREEE (reference sequence). This CDR3 has 14 residues. The germline V and J ends were trimmed by 4 bases and 0 bases, with 10 bases remaining between them. As DNA, the CDR3 is TGTGCCAGCAGCAACGGGGGGCACCAAGAGACCCAGTACTTC. Protein product: CASSNGGHQETQYF.

The chain has TRBV12-3 or TRBV12-4 and TRBJ2-7; 8 nucleotides agree with TRBD2. After removal of 3 bases from V and 7 bases from J, the junction contained 5 bases not matched to a gene. The CDR3 extends over 13 amino acids. The CDR3 spells CASSLGGGREQYF. CDR3 DNA sequence: TGTGCCAGCAGTTTGGGCGGGGGGCGAGAGCAGTACTTC.

The table lists this clone with a count of one. This chain connects TRBV3-1 (or the pseudogene TRBV3-2) to TRBJ1-1, with unresolved D. CDR1 is LGHDT, CDR2 YNNKEL, per germline (reference sequence). With 4 bases removed from V and 6 bases from J, the gap between germline ends came to 18 bases. CDR3 length: 15 amino acids. The CDR3 coding sequence is TGTGCCAGCAGCCCCGCGGGCGCCCTCGGACCTGAAGCTTTCTTT. Amino acid sequence: CASSPAGALGPEAFF.